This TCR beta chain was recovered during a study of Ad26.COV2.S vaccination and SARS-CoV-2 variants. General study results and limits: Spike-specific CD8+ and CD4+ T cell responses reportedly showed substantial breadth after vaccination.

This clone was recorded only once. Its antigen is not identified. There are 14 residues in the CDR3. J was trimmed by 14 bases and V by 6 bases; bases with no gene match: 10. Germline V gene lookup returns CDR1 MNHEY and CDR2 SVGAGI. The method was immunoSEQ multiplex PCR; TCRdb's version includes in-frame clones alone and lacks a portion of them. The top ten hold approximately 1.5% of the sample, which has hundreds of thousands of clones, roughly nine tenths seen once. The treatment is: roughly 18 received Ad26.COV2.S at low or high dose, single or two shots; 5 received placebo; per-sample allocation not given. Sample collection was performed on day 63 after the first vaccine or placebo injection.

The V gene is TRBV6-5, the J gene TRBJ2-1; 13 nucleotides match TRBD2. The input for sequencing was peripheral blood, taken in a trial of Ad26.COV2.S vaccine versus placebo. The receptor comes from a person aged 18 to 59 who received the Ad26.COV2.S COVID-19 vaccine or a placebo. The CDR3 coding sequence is TGTGCCAGCAGACTAGCGGGAGGGCAAATTTTCGAGTTCTTC. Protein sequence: CASRLAGGQIFEFF.